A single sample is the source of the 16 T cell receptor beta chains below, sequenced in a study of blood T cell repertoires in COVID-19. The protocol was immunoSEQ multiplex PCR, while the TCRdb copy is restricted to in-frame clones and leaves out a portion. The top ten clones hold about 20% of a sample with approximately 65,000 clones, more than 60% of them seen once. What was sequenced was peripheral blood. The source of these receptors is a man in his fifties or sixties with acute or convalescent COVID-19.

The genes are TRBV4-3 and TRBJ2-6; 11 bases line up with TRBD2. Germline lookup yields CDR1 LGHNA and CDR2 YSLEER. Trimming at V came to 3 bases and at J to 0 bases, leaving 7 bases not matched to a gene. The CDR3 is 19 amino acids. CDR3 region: CASSHDAGTSGSGANVLTF. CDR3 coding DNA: TGCGCCAGCAGCCATGATGCCGGGACTAGCGGCTCTGGGGCCAACGTCCTGACTTTC.

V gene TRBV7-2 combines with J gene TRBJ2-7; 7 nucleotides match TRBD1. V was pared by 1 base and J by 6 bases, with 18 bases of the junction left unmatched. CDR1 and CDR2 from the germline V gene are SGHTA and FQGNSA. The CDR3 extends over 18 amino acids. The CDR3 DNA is TGTGCCAGCAGCTTAGTACAGGGGCATCTAGCAGGGGGTGGCGAGCAGTACTTC. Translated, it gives CASSLVQGHLAGGGEQYF.

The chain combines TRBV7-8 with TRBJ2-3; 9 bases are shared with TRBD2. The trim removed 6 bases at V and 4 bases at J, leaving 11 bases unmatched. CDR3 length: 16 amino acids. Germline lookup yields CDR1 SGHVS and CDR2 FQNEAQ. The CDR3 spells CASRWKGAGGADTQYF. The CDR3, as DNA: TGTGCCAGCAGGTGGAAGGGGGCGGGAGGGGCAGATACGCAGTATTTT.

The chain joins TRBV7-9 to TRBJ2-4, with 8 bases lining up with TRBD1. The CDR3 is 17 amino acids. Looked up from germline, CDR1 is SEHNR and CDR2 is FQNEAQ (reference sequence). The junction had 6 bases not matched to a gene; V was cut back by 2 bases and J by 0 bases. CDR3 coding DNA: TGTGCCAGCAGCTTATCGACAGGGGTCTCAGCCAAAAACATTCAGTACTTC. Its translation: CASSLSTGVSAKNIQYF.

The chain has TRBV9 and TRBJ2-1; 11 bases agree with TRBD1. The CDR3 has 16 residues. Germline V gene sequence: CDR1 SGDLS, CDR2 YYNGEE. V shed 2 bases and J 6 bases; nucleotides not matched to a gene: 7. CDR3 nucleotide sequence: TGTGCCAGCAGCGTCATGGGACAGGGGGATATCAATGAGCAGTTCTTC. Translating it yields CASSVMGQGDINEQFF. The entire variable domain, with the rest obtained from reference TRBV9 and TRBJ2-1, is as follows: DSGVTQTPKHLITATGQRVTLRCSPRSGDLSVYWYQQSLDQGLQFLIQYYNGEERAKGNILERFSAQQFPDLHSELNLSSLELGDSALYFCASSVMGQGDINEQFFGPGTRLTVL.

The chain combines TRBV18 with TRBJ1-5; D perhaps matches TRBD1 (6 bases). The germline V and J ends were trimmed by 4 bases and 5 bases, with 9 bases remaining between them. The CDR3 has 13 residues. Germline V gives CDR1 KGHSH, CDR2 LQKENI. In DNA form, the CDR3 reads TGTGCCAGCTCACAGGGACATTATCAGCCCCAGCATTTT. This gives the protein CASSQGHYQPQHF.

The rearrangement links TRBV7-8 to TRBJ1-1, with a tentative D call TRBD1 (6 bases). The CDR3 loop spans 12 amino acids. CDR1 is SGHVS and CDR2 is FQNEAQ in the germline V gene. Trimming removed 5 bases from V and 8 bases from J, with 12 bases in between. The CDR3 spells CASSLFGTEAFF. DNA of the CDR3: TGTGCCAGCAGCCTTTTTGGGACAGAAGCTTTCTTT.

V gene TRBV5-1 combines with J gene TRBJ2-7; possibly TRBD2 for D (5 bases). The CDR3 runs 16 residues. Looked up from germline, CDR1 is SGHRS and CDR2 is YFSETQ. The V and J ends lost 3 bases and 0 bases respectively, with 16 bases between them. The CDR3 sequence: CASSSEGGANSYEQYF. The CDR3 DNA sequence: TGCGCCAGCAGCTCAGAGGGCGGAGCAAACTCCTACGAGCAGTACTTC.

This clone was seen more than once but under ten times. CDR3: CASSNHRTAGEPQHF. CDR3 sequence (DNA): TGTGCCAGCAGCAACCATAGGACGGCGGGGGAGCCCCAGCATTTT. This chain links TRBV28 with TRBJ1-5; D might be TRBD1 (5 bases). There are 15 residues in the CDR3. The germline V and J ends were trimmed by 6 bases and 8 bases, with 20 bases remaining between them. Germline V gene lookup returns CDR1 MDHEN and CDR2 SYDVKM. Combining the CDR3 with reference TRBV28 and TRBJ1-5 gives the whole variable domain DVKVTQSSRYLVKRTGEKVFLECVQDMDHENMFWYRQDPGLGLRLIYFSYDVKMKEKGDIPEGYSVSREKKERFSLILESASTNQTSMYLCASSNHRTAGEPQHFGDGTRLSIL.

The CDR3 region is CASSPGSGDTQYF. CDR3 nucleotides: TGTGCCAGCTCCCCCGGGAGCGGAGATACGCAGTATTTT. The chain combines TRBV4-2 with TRBJ2-3, with D perhaps matching TRBD2 (6 bases). CDR1 and CDR2 from the germline V gene are LGHNA and YNFKEQ. Trimming cost V 8 bases and J 5 bases, with 14 bases left between them. The CDR3 covers 13 residues.

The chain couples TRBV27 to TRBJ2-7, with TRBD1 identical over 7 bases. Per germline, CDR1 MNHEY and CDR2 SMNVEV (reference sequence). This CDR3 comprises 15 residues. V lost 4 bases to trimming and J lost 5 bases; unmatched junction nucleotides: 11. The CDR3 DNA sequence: TGTGCCAGCAGTTCTCCGTCAGGCAGGGGGAACGAGCAGTACTTC. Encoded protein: CASSSPSGRGNEQYF.

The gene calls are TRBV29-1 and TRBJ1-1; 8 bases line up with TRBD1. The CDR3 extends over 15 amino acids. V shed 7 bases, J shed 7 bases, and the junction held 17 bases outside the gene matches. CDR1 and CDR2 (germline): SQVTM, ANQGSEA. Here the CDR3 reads CSAHLLQGVSSEAFF. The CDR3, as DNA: TGCAGCGCCCATTTACTACAGGGGGTGAGTAGTGAAGCTTTCTTT. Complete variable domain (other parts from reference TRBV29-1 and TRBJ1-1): SAVISQKPSRDICQRGTSLTIQCQVDSQVTMMFWYRQQPGQSLTLIATANQGSEATYESGFVIDKFPISRPNLTFSTLTVSNMSPEDSSIYLCSAHLLQGVSSEAFFGQGTRLTVV.

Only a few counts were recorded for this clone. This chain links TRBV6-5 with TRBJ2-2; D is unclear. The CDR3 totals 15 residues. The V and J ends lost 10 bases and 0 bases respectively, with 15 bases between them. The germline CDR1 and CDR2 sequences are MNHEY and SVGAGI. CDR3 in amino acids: CATIKWQTNTGELFF. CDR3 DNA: TGTGCCACCATTAAATGGCAGACGAACACCGGGGAGCTGTTTTTT.

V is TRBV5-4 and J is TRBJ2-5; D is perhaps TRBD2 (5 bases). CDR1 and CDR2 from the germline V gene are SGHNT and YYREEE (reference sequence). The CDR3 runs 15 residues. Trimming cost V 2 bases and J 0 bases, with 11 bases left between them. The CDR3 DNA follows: TGTGCCAGCAGCTTTCGAGCGGCGTACCAAGAGACCCAGTACTTC. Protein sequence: CASSFRAAYQETQYF. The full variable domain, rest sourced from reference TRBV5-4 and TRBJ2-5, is ETGVTQSPTHLIKTRGQQVTLRCSSQSGHNTVSWYQQALGQGPQFIFQYYREEENGRGNFPPRFSGLQFPNYSSELNVNALELDDSALYLCASSFRAAYQETQYFGPGTRLLVL.

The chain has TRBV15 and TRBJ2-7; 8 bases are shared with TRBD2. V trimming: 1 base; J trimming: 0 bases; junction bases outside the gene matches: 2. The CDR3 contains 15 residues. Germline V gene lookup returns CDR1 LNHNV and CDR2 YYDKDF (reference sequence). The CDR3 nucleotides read TGTGCCACCAGCAGAGGCGGGGGGCCCTCCTACGAGCAGTACTTC. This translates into CATSRGGGPSYEQYF.

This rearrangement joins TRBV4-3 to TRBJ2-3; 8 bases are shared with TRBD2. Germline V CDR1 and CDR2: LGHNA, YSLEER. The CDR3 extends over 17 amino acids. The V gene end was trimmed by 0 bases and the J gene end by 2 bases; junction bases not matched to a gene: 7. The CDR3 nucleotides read TGCGCCAGCAGCCAAGAGCCCCCAGCGGGGGACACAGATACGCAGTATTTT. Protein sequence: CASSQEPPAGDTDTQYF.